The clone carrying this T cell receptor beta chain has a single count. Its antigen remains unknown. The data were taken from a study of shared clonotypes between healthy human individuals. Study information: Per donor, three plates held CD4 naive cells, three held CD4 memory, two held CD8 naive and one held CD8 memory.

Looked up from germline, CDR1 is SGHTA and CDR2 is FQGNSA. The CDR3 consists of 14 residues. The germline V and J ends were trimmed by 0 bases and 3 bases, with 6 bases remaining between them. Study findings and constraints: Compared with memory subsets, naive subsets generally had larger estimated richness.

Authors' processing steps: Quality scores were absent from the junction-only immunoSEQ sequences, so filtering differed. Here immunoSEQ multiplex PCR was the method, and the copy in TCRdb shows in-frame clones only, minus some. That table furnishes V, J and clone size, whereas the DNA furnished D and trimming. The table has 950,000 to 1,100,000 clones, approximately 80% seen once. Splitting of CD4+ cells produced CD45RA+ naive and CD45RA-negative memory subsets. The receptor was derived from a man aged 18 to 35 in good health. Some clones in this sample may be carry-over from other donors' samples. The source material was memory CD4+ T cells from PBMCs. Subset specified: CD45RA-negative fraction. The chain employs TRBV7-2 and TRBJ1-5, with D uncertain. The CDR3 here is CASSLASYNQPQHF. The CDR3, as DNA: TGTGCCAGCAGCTTAGCCAGCTACAATCAGCCCCAGCATTTT.